Each of the 3 T cell receptor beta chains below was sequenced from the same sample in a study of blood T cell repertoires in COVID-19. Repertoires were generated with immunoSEQ multiplex PCR, while TCRdb's copy carries only in-frame clones and drops some. This sample carries about 250,000 clones, 70% to 90% of them seen once, and the ten largest clones take 1.2% to 1.5%. Sample: peripheral blood. The receptors were gathered from a man of 80 years or more with acute or convalescent COVID-19.

The CDR3 sequence is CASSGVTGVGTEAFF. CDR3 bases: TGTGCCAGCAGTGGGGTGACAGGGGTCGGAACTGAAGCTTTCTTT. The rearrangement joins TRBV6-6 to TRBJ1-1; TRBD1 matches 8 bases. The J segment lost 5 bases and the V segment lost 5 bases, leaving 10 bases of the junction unmatched. CDR3 length: 15 residues. Per germline, CDR1 MNHNY and CDR2 SVGAGI (reference sequence).

Notes on this clone: An end of the junction differs from the germline gene, which may be a read error. The chain has TRBV3-1 (or the pseudogene TRBV3-2) and TRBJ1-3, with 8 bases fitting TRBD1. The CDR3 extends over 17 amino acids. The germline V gene has CDR1 LGHDT and CDR2 YNNKEL (reference sequence). CDR3 region: CASSLPYSDRGGDTIYF. CDR3 sequence (DNA): TGTGCCAGCAGCCTACCGTACAGCGACAGGGGTGGAGACACCATATATTTT.

The J gene is TRBJ1-6, the V gene TRBV18; a possible D gene is TRBD1 (6 bases). This CDR3 comprises 16 residues. Germline V CDR1 and CDR2: KGHSH, LQKENI. V shed 5 bases and J shed 7 bases, with 18 bases lying between them. The CDR3 loop is CASSTTAVQGNSPLHF. CDR3 sequence (DNA): TGTGCCAGCTCAACCACGGCAGTCCAGGGGAATTCACCCCTCCACTTT.